The TCR beta chain described here comes from a study of vaccination and CD4 T cells after COVID-19. Treatment here: roughly ten-day PBMC culture with coronavirus spike peptide pools or control peptides (ViraFEST assay). The Oncomine TCR Beta short-read assay was what sequenced the DNA obtained from cultured CD4+ T cells. TCRdb reprocessed the PCR reads with MiXCR, giving one entry per CDR3 protein. The sample comprises approximately 6,600 distinct CDR3 sequences, about 46% of which are singletons, and 20% to 25% rests with the top ten. Germline CDR1 reads SGHTA; CDR2 reads FQGNSA. The CDR3 has 13 residues. V lost 4 bases and J lost 4, with 10 bases in between. As to this clonotype: No antigen is known for it.

The chain employs TRBV7-2 and TRBJ1-2; D unclear. This receptor was taken from a human donor who had recovered from COVID-19. Sequencing was performed on CD4+ T cells from blood, cultured in vitro. CDR3 nucleotide sequence: TGTGCCAGCAGCTCCGGGAGGCTCTATGGCTACACCTTC. Translating it yields CASSSGRLYGYTF.